Sequencing of this T cell receptor beta chain was carried out in a study of long-term antiretroviral therapy in people with HIV. The authors ran the immunoSEQ assay, v3.0, at survey level. Sequencing of each sample targeted about 40,000-50,000 T-cell genomes. Sequenced by immunoSEQ multiplex PCR; TCRdb stores in-frame clones only, minus some. The sample has tens of thousands of clones, about 92% seen once. The CDR3 contains 15 residues. Germline lookup yields CDR1 SGHRS and CDR2 YFSETQ. Trimming removed 4 bases from V and 5 bases from J; junction bases left unmatched: 4. This material consisted of unsorted PBMCs, taken 4.4 years after starting antiretroviral therapy. The clonotype originates from a woman aged 45-65 years with HIV. The chain is built from TRBV5-1 and TRBJ2-5; TRBD2 agrees at 14 bases. CDR3 coding DNA: TGCGCCAGCAGCGGGACTAGCGGGGGTGGCGAGACCCAGTACTTC. It yields the protein CASSGTSGGGETQYF.